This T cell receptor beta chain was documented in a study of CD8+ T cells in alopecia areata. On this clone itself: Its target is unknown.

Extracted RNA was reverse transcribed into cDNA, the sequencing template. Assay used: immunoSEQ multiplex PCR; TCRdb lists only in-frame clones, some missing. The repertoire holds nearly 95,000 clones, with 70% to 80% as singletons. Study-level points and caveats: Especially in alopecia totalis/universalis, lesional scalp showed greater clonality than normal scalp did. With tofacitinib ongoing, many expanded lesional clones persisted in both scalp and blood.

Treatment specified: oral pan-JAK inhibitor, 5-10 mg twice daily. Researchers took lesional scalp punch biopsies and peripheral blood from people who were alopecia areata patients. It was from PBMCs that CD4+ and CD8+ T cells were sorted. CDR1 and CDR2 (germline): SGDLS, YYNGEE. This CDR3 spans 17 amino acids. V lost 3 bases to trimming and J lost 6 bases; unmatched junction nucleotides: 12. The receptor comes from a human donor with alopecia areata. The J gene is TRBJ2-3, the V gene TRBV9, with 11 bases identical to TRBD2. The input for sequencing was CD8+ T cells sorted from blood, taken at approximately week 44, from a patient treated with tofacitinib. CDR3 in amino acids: CASSASGTSGVYDTQYF. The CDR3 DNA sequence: TGTGCCAGCAGCGCGAGTGGGACTAGCGGAGTTTATGATACGCAGTATTTT.